This T cell receptor beta chain was captured in a study of radiotherapy plus CTLA-4 blockade in lung cancer. The data were produced by immunoSEQ multiplex PCR, yet TCRdb's version contains in-frame clones alone and is incomplete. Among around 40,000 clones listed, 65% to 75% were seen once. Whole-study findings and limits: Reportedly, early blood T cell clone dynamics best predicted response, with interferon-beta.

The V and J ends lost 9 bases and 1 base respectively, with 11 bases between them. The V gene's germline CDR1 is SNHLY and CDR2 FYNNEI. CDR3 length equals 13 residues. This clone was seen more than once but under ten times. The antigen remains undetermined. The TCR was taken from a human donor with non-small cell lung cancer who had stable disease on radiotherapy plus ipilimumab. The genes are TRBV2 and TRBJ2-3; D remains unclear. The material sequenced was peripheral blood, taken from a patient treated with radiotherapy plus ipilimumab. This CDR3 reads CASGSLGTDTQYF. The CDR3 DNA is TGTGCCAGTGGTAGCCTGGGCACAGATACGCAGTATTTT. The full variable domain, in which reference TRBV2 and TRBJ2-3 provide the parts outside the CDR3, is EPEVTQTPSHQVTQMGQEVILRCVPISNHLYFYWYRQILGQKVEFLVSFYNNEISEKSEIFDDQFSVERPDGSNFTLKIRSTKLEDSAMYFCASGSLGTDTQYFGPGTRLTVL.